This is a list of T cell receptor beta chains from one sample in a study of blood T cell repertoires in COVID-19. Clones were sequenced by immunoSEQ multiplex PCR, and TCRdb holds only the in-frame ones, with some missing. The data hold some 200,000 clones, with roughly 94% observed a single time. Sequenced sample: peripheral blood. All receptors come from a man aged 30 to 45 with acute or convalescent COVID-19. Both conserved end residues are trimmed from each CDR3. A D gene is named only where the DNA matches it firmly.

length	V	J	D	CDR3
13	TRBV10-2	TRBJ1-4	NA	ASKLTVATNEKLF
13	TRBV30	TRBJ2-5	TRBD2	AWSVLRTSAETQY
16	TRBV10-1	TRBJ2-5	TRBD2	ASTSARTSGTIEETQY
11	TRBV18	TRBJ2-5	NA	ASSPGGAETQY
13	TRBV19	TRBJ2-5	TRBD2	ASSIGLAGGSAQY
14	TRBV19	TRBJ1-2	TRBD1	ASNSRATGSNYGYT
14	TRBV27	TRBJ1-5	NA	ASSLEAPYSNQPQH
11	TRBV29-1	TRBJ1-2	NA	SVEGQTNYGYT
12	TRBV7-2	TRBJ2-7	NA	ASSLGTEPYEQY
13	TRBV7-2	TRBJ2-3	NA	ASSSDVSSTDTQY
11	TRBV5-5	TRBJ1-6	NA	ASTRQDNSPLH
11	TRBV29-1	TRBJ2-1	TRBD2	SVETSGALEQF
12	TRBV9	TRBJ2-2	NA	ATQGIPNTGELF
9	TRBV21-1	TRBJ2-7	NA	ASSKRDEQY
14	TRBV18	TRBJ2-7	TRBD2	ASSPTSGRTTYEQY
13	TRBV9	TRBJ2-1	TRBD2	ASSASGTSPNEQF
11	TRBV28	TRBJ1-1	NA	ASTTTVNTEAF
15	TRBV19	TRBJ2-7	NA	ASSMGPDSISSYEQY
13	TRBV10-2	TRBJ1-3	NA	ASSEGEVPGNTIY
14	TRBV9	TRBJ1-3	NA	ASSPNGIASGNTIY
11	TRBV6-4	TRBJ2-3	TRBD2	ASSDERGDTQY
14	TRBV5-1	TRBJ1-6	NA	ASSTDRLGYNSPLH
13	TRBV1	TRBJ1-5	NA	TSSPGQGINQPQH
14	TRBV7-9	TRBJ2-3	NA	ASSLLSGLYTDTQY
13	TRBV27	TRBJ1-6	NA	ASNPGRAGNSPLH
14	TRBV9	TRBJ2-3	NA	ASSPLLGGRTDTQY
14	TRBV7-6	TRBJ1-3	NA	ASSLAGVSSGNTIY
14	TRBV5-1	TRBJ2-1	TRBD2	ASSSLSAGAYNEQF
13	TRBV10-2	TRBJ2-7	TRBD2	ASSGSGGETYEQY
14	TRBV24-1	TRBJ1-2	TRBD1	ATSVNLGGTNYGYT
16	TRBV19	TRBJ1-6	NA	ASSPNLGLVNYNSPLH
15	TRBV9	TRBJ2-2	TRBD2	ASSGTGLAVYTGELF
10	TRBV19	TRBJ2-1	NA	ASSQADNEQF
12	TRBV18	TRBJ1-1	NA	ASSQIFMNTEAF
12	TRBV19	TRBJ2-7	TRBD2	ASSMASGSYEQY
12	TRBV7-6	TRBJ2-3	TRBD2	ASSLAGGTDTQY
12	TRBV7-9	TRBJ1-5	NA	ASSSGGSNQPQH
12	TRBV15	TRBJ2-1	NA	ATSRDYSYNEQF
11	TRBV29-1	TRBJ1-1	NA	SVGEGAYTEAF
14	TRBV9	TRBJ2-2	TRBD2	ASSAGTSGRDGELF
10	TRBV7-2	TRBJ1-2	NA	ASSLALYGYT
10	TRBV10-3	TRBJ1-1	NA	AISESGGEAF
12	TRBV19	TRBJ2-7	TRBD1	ASSYRDSYYEQY
11	TRBV11-1	TRBJ1-2	NA	ASSLGHNYGYT
9	TRBV20-1	TRBJ2-5	NA	SAHTGETQY
14	TRBV10-3	TRBJ2-1	TRBD2	AISEASGGIPREQF
16	TRBV5-4	TRBJ1-3	NA	ASSLNRGGTSSGNTIY
16	TRBV1	TRBJ2-1	NA	TSSQEGGSRDRVTEQF
13	TRBV7-9	TRBJ1-1	NA	ASSVQGWRGEVAF
10	TRBV29-1	TRBJ2-7	NA	SVGTQSYEQY
14	TRBV28	TRBJ2-1	TRBD2	ASSGSSGSSYNEQF
13	TRBV19	TRBJ2-3	TRBD2	ASRITSGSPDTQY
13	TRBV6-5	TRBJ1-1	NA	ASSLRKQGRTEAF
12	TRBV28	TRBJ1-4	TRBD1	ASTLQGAAEKLF